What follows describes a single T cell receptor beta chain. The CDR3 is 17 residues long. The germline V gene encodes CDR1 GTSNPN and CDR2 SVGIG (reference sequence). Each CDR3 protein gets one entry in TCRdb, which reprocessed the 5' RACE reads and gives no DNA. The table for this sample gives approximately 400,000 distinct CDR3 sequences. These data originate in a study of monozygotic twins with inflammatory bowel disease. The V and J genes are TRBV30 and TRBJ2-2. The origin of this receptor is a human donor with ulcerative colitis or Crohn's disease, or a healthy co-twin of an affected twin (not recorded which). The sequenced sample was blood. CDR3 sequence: CAWIRLGQLANTGELFF.